This is a list of T cell receptor beta chains from one sample in a study of beta chain features in type 1 diabetes. Sequenced by immunoSEQ multiplex PCR; TCRdb stores in-frame clones only, minus some. Here the sample spans around 600,000 clones, under 15% being singletons. Sequenced material: naive CD4+ T cells from blood. The source is a man younger than 45 with type 1 diabetes. The CDR3 runs from the conserved cysteine through the conserved F or W. Each record gives: clone size, V gene, D gene, J gene, CDR3 protein, CDR3 DNA. A D gene is named only where the DNA matches it firmly. Only some rows state a clone size, as once, few, many or a class for expanded clones.

size: -; V: TRBV7-2; D: TRBD1; J: TRBJ2-7; CDR3: CASSFQQGWAYEQYF; DNA: TGTGCCAGCAGCTTCCAACAGGGGTGGGCCTACGAGCAGTACTTC
size: few; V: TRBV6-1; D: -; J: TRBJ2-7; CDR3: CASSDRYEQYF; DNA: TGTGCCAGCAGTGACCGCTACGAGCAGTACTTC
size: few; V: TRBV6-5; D: -; J: TRBJ1-5; CDR3: CASSYSGSGNQPQHF; DNA: TGTGCCAGCAGTTACTCGGGATCCGGCAATCAGCCCCAGCATTTT
size: few; V: TRBV29-1; D: TRBD1; J: TRBJ2-7; CDR3: CSVDHEPGQGRPYEQYF; DNA: TGCAGCGTTGACCATGAGCCAGGACAGGGGCGCCCCTACGAGCAGTACTTC
size: few; V: TRBV7-2; D: -; J: TRBJ1-4; CDR3: CASSSPPDEKLFF; DNA: TGTGCCAGCAGCTCTCCCCCGGATGAAAAACTGTTTTTT
size: -; V: TRBV9; D: -; J: TRBJ2-3; CDR3: CASSVDLRVSYDTQYF; DNA: TGTGCCAGCAGCGTAGATTTGAGGGTTTCGTATGATACGCAGTATTTT
size: -; V: TRBV7-9; D: -; J: TRBJ1-4; CDR3: CASSGVNEKLFF; DNA: TGTGCCAGCAGCGGGGTGAATGAAAAACTGTTTTTT
size: -; V: TRBV28; D: -; J: TRBJ2-3; CDR3: CASSSRTKQYF; DNA: TGTGCCAGCAGTTCAAGGACTAAGCAGTATTTT
size: -; V: TRBV7-2; D: -; J: TRBJ2-5; CDR3: CASSLGGQSQETQYF; DNA: TGTGCCAGCAGCTTAGGCGGGCAGAGCCAAGAGACCCAGTACTTC
size: -; V: TRBV6-1; D: -; J: TRBJ1-5; CDR3: CASSEGEGQPQHF; DNA: TGTGCCAGCAGTGAAGGGGAGGGACAGCCCCAGCATTTT
size: few; V: TRBV6-5; D: -; J: TRBJ2-3; CDR3: CASSYQTSSTDTQYF; DNA: TGTGCCAGCAGCTATCAGACAAGTAGCACAGATACGCAGTATTTT
size: -; V: TRBV15; D: -; J: TRBJ1-6; CDR3: CATSQDSIEHSPLHF; DNA: TGTGCCACCAGCCAGGACAGTATAGAACATTCACCCCTCCACTTT
size: few; V: TRBV10-3; D: TRBD2; J: TRBJ2-2; CDR3: CAISELASGREMNTGELFF; DNA: TGTGCCATCAGTGAGCTGGCTAGCGGTCGAGAGATGAACACCGGGGAGCTGTTTTTT
size: -; V: TRBV2; D: TRBD1; J: TRBJ2-4; CDR3: CASSDPDRGDRNIQYF; DNA: TGTGCCAGCAGTGACCCTGACAGGGGTGATCGAAACATTCAGTACTTC
size: few; V: TRBV25-1; D: TRBD1; J: TRBJ2-2; CDR3: CASSDSQGVAGELFF; DNA: TGTGCCAGCAGTGATTCACAGGGGGTGGCCGGGGAGCTGTTTTTT
size: -; V: TRBV28; D: TRBD1; J: TRBJ1-5; CDR3: CASTQGGAGNQPQHF; DNA: TGTGCCAGCACCCAGGGGGGGGCTGGCAATCAGCCCCAGCATTTT
size: few; V: TRBV2; D: TRBD1; J: TRBJ2-1; CDR3: CASFKGADGYNEQFF; DNA: TGTGCCAGTTTCAAGGGGGCAGATGGCTACAATGAGCAGTTCTTC
size: -; V: TRBV6-4; D: -; J: TRBJ2-3; CDR3: CASSPGGSRTDTQYF; DNA: TGTGCCAGCAGTCCTGGGGGGTCTAGGACAGATACGCAGTATTTT
size: -; V: TRBV5-4; D: -; J: TRBJ2-7; CDR3: CASSLEVGVSYEQYF; DNA: TGTGCCAGCAGCTTGGAGGTAGGGGTCTCCTACGAGCAGTACTTC
size: few; V: TRBV9; D: TRBD1; J: TRBJ2-2; CDR3: CASSPRQGVAGELFF; DNA: TGTGCCAGCAGCCCACGACAGGGGGTGGCCGGGGAGCTGTTTTTT
size: -; V: TRBV28; D: -; J: TRBJ2-2; CDR3: CASSSNPWTGELFF; DNA: TGTGCCAGCAGTTCAAACCCCTGGACCGGGGAGCTGTTTTTT
size: few; V: TRBV7-2; D: -; J: TRBJ2-3; CDR3: CASSYGPTDTQYF; DNA: TGTGCCAGCAGCTATGGTCCCACAGATACGCAGTATTTT